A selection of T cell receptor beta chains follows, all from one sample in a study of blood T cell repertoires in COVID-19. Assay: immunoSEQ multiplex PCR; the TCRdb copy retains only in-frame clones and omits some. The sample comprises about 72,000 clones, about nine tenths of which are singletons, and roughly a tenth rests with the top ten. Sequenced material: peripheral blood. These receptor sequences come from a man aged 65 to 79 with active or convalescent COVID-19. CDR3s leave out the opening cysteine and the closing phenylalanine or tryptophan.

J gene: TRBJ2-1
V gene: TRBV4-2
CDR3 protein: ASSLGSPSDEQF

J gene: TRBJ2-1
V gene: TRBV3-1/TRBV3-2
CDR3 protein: ASSPSNNEQF

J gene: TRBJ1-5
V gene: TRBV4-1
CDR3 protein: ASSWTGDSNQPQH

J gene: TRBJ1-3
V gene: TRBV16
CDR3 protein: ASSPRPQGTGNTIY

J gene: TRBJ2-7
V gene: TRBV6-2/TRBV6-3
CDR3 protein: ASSLTTSGPSSQY

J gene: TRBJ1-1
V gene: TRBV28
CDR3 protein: ATPGLQNTEAF

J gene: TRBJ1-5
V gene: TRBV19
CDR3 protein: ASSNQGLNQPQH

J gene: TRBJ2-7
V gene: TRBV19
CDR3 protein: ASSIAASGSSYEQY

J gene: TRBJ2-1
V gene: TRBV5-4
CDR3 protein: ASSLDSGSYNEQF

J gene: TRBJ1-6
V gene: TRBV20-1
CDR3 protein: SATEQGRSSPLH

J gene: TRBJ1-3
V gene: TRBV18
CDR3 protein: ASSPSGNTIY

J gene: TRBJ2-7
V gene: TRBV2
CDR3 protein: ASSESEGSYEQY

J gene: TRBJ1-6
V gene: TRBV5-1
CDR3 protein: ASSLIDPPGSPLH

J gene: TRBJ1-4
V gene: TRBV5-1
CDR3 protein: ASSSGHSDEKLF

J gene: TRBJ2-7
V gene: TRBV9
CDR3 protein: ASSVVYASDEQY

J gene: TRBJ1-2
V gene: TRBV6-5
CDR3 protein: ASSHRGIGTALYT

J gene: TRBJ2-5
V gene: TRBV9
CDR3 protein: ASSEGTSGGQETQY

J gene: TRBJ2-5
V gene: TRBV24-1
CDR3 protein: ATSDGGSQY

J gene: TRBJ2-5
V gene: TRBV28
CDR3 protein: AVRGREEETQY

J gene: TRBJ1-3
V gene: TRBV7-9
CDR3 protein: ASNLGQHSGNTIY

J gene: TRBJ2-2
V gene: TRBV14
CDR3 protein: ASSRQRGLAPTGELF

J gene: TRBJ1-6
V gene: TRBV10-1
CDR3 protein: ASSAAGNSPLH

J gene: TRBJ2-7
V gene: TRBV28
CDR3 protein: ASSFQGGQGAQY

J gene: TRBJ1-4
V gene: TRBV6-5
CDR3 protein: ASRTGGAGEKLF

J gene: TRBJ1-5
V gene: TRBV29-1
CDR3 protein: SVAAGASSNQPQH

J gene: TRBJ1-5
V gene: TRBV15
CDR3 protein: ATSRDLRGGQPQH

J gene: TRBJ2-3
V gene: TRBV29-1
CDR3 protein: SVEMRLARGTQY

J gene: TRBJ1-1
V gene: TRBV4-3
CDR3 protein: ASSQDSGQLNTEAF

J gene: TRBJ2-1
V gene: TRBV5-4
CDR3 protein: ASSSRLAGDNEQF

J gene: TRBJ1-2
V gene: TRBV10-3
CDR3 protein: ATQGGTGSNYGYT

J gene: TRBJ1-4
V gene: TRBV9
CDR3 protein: ASSKWDSPTNEKLF

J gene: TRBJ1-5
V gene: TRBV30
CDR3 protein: AWTRGGNQPQH

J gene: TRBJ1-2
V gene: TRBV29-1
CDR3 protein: SVVGSLYGYT

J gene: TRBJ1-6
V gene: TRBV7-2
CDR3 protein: ASSLGTHNSPLH

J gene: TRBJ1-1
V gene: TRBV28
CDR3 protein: ASSFRENTEAF

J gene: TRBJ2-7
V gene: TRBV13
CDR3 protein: ASSAGQGVHEQY

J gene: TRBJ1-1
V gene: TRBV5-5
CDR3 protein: ASSSPGGGNTEAF

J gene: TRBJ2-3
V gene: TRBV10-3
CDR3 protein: AMRGGDTDTQY

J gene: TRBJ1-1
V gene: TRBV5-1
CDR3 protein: ASSLDYGGDTEAF

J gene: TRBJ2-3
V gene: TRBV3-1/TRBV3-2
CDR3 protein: ASSQDMSTDTQY

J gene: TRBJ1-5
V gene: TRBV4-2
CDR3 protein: ASSPQDRQGNQPQH

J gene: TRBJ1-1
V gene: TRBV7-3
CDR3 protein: ASSLTGGPGTEAF

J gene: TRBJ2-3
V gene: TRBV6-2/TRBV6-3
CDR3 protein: ASSYVPGVGADTQY

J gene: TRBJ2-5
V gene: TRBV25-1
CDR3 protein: ASSEPPSYRGAETQY

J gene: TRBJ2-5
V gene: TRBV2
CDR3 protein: ASSESSSRGTQY

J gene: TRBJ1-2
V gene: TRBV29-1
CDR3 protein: SVDTGNYGYT

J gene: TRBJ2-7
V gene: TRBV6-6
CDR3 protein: ASSYSLAVSYEQY

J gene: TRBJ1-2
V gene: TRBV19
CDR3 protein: ASSTTGGLNYGYT

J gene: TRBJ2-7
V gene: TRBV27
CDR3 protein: ASSLFRGSPYEQY

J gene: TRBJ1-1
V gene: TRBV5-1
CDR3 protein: ASSLATGYTEAF

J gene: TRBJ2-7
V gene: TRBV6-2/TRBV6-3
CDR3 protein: ASSSRTNLRDEQY

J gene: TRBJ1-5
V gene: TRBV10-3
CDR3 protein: AISGAWSNQPQH

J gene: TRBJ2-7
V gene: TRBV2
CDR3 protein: ASRITLSSYEQY

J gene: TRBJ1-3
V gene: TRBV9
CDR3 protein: ASSPDYREVY

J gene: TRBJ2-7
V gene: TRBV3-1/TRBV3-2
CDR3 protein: ASSPTGDEQY

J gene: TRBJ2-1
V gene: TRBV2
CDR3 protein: ASSETTGSSYNEQF

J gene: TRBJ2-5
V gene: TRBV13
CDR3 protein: ASSPSGSGEETQY

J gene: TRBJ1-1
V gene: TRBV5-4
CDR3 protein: ASSLGQRNTEAF

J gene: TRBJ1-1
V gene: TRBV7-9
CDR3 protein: ASSLDGLDGAF

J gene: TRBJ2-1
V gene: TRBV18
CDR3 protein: ASSPQSLLAGDEQF